A single sample gave rise to the 3 T cell receptor beta chains below, sequenced in a study of shared clonotypes between healthy human individuals. Profiling relied on immunoSEQ multiplex PCR, and the TCRdb table lists in-frame clones only, not all of them. The sample gives about 800,000 clones, around 96% of which show up once; about 0.22% is in the top ten. Cells designated naive CD8 were CD45RO-negative and were positively selected for CCR7, with terminally differentiated effector memory CD45RA+ cells excluded. The sequenced sample consisted of naive CD8+ T cells sorted from blood. Every receptor here comes from a man younger than 40 in good health.

The J gene is TRBJ2-5, the V gene TRBV7-3; possibly TRBD1 for D (5 bases). Germline assignment: CDR1 SGHTA and CDR2 FQGTGA. The germline V and J ends were trimmed by 5 bases and 1 base, with 14 bases remaining between them. This CDR3 region has 15 residues. The CDR3 bases are TGTGCCAGCAGCAAGACAGCCAGCTCCCAAGAGACCCAGTACTTC. It codes for CASSKTASSQETQYF.

In this sample, this clone turned up once. The chain combines TRBV28 with TRBJ2-5; 12 nucleotides align to TRBD1. This CDR3 comprises 16 residues. Unmatched junction bases numbered 9, after V lost 6 bases and J lost 4 bases. Germline V lookup: CDR1 MDHEN, CDR2 SYDVKM. The CDR3 coding sequence is TGTGCCAGCAGGTCAAACCGGGACAGGGGGCTAGAGACCCAGTACTTC. Translation gives CASRSNRDRGLETQYF. Complete variable domain (other parts from reference TRBV28 and TRBJ2-5): DVKVTQSSRYLVKRTGEKVFLECVQDMDHENMFWYRQDPGLGLRLIYFSYDVKMKEKGDIPEGYSVSREKKERFSLILESASTNQTSMYLCASRSNRDRGLETQYFGPGTRLLVL.

The gene calls are TRBV28 and TRBJ1-2; D not resolved. V dropped 5 bases and J dropped 5 bases, with 12 bases sitting between them. This CDR3 spans 13 amino acids. Germline V gene data show CDR1 as MDHEN and CDR2 as SYDVKM. CDR3 DNA sequence: TGTGCCAGCAGTATATTCGAAGGATATGGCTACACCTTC. Protein sequence: CASSIFEGYGYTF.